These 17 T cell receptor beta chains came from one sample sequenced in a study of blood T cell repertoires in COVID-19. Clones were read by immunoSEQ multiplex PCR, and TCRdb kept only the in-frame ones, dropping some. The table has approximately 280,000 clones, 82% seen once. The specimen sequenced was PBMCs or T cells enriched from blood (not recorded which). The receptor set was obtained from a man aged 40-49 years who had been exposed to COVID-19.

This clone came up a few times. This chain links TRBV29-1 with TRBJ1-1; D is unresolved. V was clipped by 2 bases and J by 2 bases, with 12 bases between them. Germline-derived CDR1 and CDR2 are SQVTM and ANQGSEA. The CDR3 spans 14 residues. CDR3 sequence: CSVESLTQNTEAFF. The CDR3 coding sequence is TGCAGCGTTGAATCCCTGACACAAAACACTGAAGCTTTCTTT.

This clone has more than one count but fewer than ten. The gene calls are TRBV6-5 and TRBJ2-7, with TRBD2 matching over 9 bases. Per the germline V gene, CDR1 is MNHEY and CDR2 is SVGAGI. This CDR3 has 14 amino acids. V lost 5 bases and J lost 3; bases outside the gene matches: 5. CDR3: CASSILAGHYEQYF. As DNA, the CDR3 is TGTGCCAGCAGTATCCTAGCGGGGCACTACGAGCAGTACTTC.

The gene calls are TRBV6-5 and TRBJ1-5; 9 bases match TRBD1. From germline, CDR1 is MNHEY and CDR2 SVGAGI. Trimming at V came to 9 bases and at J to 6 bases, leaving 6 bases not matched to a gene. The CDR3 sequence is 13 residues long. CDR3 loop: CASTGGWGQPQHF. In nucleotides, the CDR3 is TGTGCCAGTACAGGGGGCTGGGGTCAGCCCCAGCATTTT.

The V and J genes are TRBV11-1 and TRBJ2-7; 7 bases map to TRBD2. The V gene end was trimmed by 7 bases and the J gene end by 4 bases; junction bases not matched to a gene: 13. The CDR3 is 15 residues long. The germline V gene encodes CDR1 SGHAT and CDR2 FQDESV (reference sequence). CDR3 coding DNA: TGTGCCAGCACCTCGGGCGGGAGCATAGGGTACGAGCAGTACTTC. It translates to CASTSGGSIGYEQYF.

In DNA, the CDR3 is TGTGCCAGCAGTGAATTGGAGGGAAGTGGCTACACCTTC. Encoded protein: CASSELEGSGYTF. V and J are TRBV25-1 and TRBJ1-2; D remains ambiguous. This CDR3 is built from 13 residues. The V and J ends lost 1 base and 7 bases respectively, with 10 bases between them. CDR1 MGHDK and CDR2 SYGVNS come from the germline V gene.

This rearrangement joins TRBV24-1 to TRBJ2-3, with D possibly matching TRBD2 (6 bases). The germline CDR1 and CDR2 sequences are KGHDR and SFDVKD. This CDR3 has 13 amino acids. The V gene lost 0 bases and the J gene lost 6 bases, with 6 bases spanning the gap. This CDR3 is CATSDLRGDTQYF. In DNA form, the CDR3 reads TGTGCCACCAGTGATTTGCGGGGGGATACGCAGTATTTT.

The V and J genes are TRBV11-2 and TRBJ2-7, with TRBD1 matching 7 bases. The CDR3 consists of 13 residues. V shed 6 bases, J shed 3 bases, and the junction held 5 bases outside the gene matches. Germline V gene sequence: CDR1 SGHAT, CDR2 FQNNGV. CDR3 region: CASRAGGVYEQYF. DNA for the CDR3: TGTGCCAGCAGGGCAGGGGGAGTCTACGAGCAGTACTTC.

V is TRBV5-1 and J is TRBJ1-5; a weak D match, TRBD1 (5 bases). This CDR3 contains 15 residues. Germline V gene lookup returns CDR1 SGHRS and CDR2 YFSETQ. V was trimmed by 0 bases and J by 4 bases, leaving 11 bases between them. This chain's CDR3 is CASSLGGVENQPQHF. For the CDR3, the DNA is TGCGCCAGCAGCTTGGGGGGCGTAGAAAATCAGCCCCAGCATTTT.

The chain carries TRBV7-9 and TRBJ1-1; D gene ambiguous. The V and J ends lost 5 bases and 4 bases respectively, with 14 bases between them. The V gene's germline CDR1 is SEHNR and CDR2 FQNEAQ (reference sequence). This CDR3 comprises 14 residues. The CDR3 DNA follows: TGTGCCAGCAGCCCCTTTAGTGGGAGCACTGAAGCTTTCTTT. The encoded protein is CASSPFSGSTEAFF.

The rearrangement links TRBV25-1 to TRBJ1-5, with 7 bases identical to TRBD1. Looked up from germline, CDR1 is MGHDK and CDR2 is SYGVNS. CDR3 length equals 18 residues. Trimming cost V 5 bases and J 0 bases; bases outside gene matches: 13. In DNA, the CDR3 is TGTGCCAGCAGTACCCGACAGGGAGGCTGGGATAGCAATCAGCCCCAGCATTTT. Its protein is CASSTRQGGWDSNQPQHF.

Points on this clone: The germline gene is not matched at one end of the junction; a read error may be the cause. The genes are TRBV19 and TRBJ1-2, with TRBD1 matching 12 bases. The CDR3 spans 15 residues. Per germline, CDR1 LNHDA and CDR2 SQIVND (reference sequence). This CDR3 reads CASSTPGTGGSSCLF. CDR3 nucleotides: TGTGCCAGTAGTACCCCCGGGACAGGGGGCTCCTCCTGCTTGTTC.

The rearrangement links TRBV13 to TRBJ1-2; 8 bases are shared with TRBD1. This CDR3 is 18 amino acids long. Germline CDR1 is PRHDT and CDR2 is FYEKMQ (reference sequence). The ends lost 6 bases at V and 6 bases at J; junction bases unmatched: 21. The DNA for the CDR3 is TGTGCCAGCAGACCAACAATACAACGGGACAGGCGGACCGATGGCTACACCTTC. Translating it yields CASRPTIQRDRRTDGYTF.

The rearrangement uses TRBV3-1 (or the pseudogene TRBV3-2) and TRBJ1-6; 9 positions match TRBD1. This CDR3 contains 15 residues. V was clipped by 5 bases and J by 5 bases; unmatched bases: 4. Germline CDR1 reads LGHDT; CDR2 reads YNNKEL (reference sequence). The CDR3 DNA reads as TGTGCCAGCAGCGCGGGACAGGGAGATAATTCACCCCTCCACTTT. Its translation: CASSAGQGDNSPLHF.

This chain links TRBV19 with TRBJ1-1; D possibly corresponds to TRBD1 (5 bases). In germline, CDR1 is LNHDA, CDR2 SQIVND (reference sequence). V dropped 3 bases and J dropped 1 base, with 9 bases sitting between them. The CDR3 extends over 14 amino acids. The chain's CDR3 is CASSIRGTNTEAFF. The CDR3 DNA reads as TGTGCCAGTAGTATTCGGGGGACGAACACTGAAGCTTTCTTT.

V gene TRBV4-1 combines with J gene TRBJ2-7, with D unresolved. Germline-derived CDR1 and CDR2 are MGHRA and YSYEKL. Trimming removed 3 bases at V and 7 bases at J, with 10 bases between. The CDR3 length is 12 residues. CDR3 sequence (DNA): TGCGCCAGCAGCCACATATCAGGAGAGCAGTACTTC. This codes for CASSHISGEQYF.

This clone was picked up many times. The chain couples TRBV18 to TRBJ2-7; D not resolved. The V and J ends lost 1 base and 6 bases respectively, with 10 bases between them. Germline values: CDR1 KGHSH, CDR2 LQKENI. This CDR3 is built from 13 residues. The CDR3 nucleotides are TGTGCCAGCTCACCACACAGTTACGGCGAGCAGTACTTC. Translation: CASSPHSYGEQYF.

The chain employs TRBV7-8 and TRBJ2-2, with D tentatively TRBD2 (5 bases). Trimming took off 3 bases at V and 0 bases at J, with 8 bases between the two ends. CDR1 and CDR2 (germline): SGHVS, FQNEAQ. The CDR3 contains 15 residues. CDR3 DNA sequence: TGTGCCAGCAGCTTGGGGAGAGCGAACACCGGGGAGCTGTTTTTT. As protein: CASSLGRANTGELFF.